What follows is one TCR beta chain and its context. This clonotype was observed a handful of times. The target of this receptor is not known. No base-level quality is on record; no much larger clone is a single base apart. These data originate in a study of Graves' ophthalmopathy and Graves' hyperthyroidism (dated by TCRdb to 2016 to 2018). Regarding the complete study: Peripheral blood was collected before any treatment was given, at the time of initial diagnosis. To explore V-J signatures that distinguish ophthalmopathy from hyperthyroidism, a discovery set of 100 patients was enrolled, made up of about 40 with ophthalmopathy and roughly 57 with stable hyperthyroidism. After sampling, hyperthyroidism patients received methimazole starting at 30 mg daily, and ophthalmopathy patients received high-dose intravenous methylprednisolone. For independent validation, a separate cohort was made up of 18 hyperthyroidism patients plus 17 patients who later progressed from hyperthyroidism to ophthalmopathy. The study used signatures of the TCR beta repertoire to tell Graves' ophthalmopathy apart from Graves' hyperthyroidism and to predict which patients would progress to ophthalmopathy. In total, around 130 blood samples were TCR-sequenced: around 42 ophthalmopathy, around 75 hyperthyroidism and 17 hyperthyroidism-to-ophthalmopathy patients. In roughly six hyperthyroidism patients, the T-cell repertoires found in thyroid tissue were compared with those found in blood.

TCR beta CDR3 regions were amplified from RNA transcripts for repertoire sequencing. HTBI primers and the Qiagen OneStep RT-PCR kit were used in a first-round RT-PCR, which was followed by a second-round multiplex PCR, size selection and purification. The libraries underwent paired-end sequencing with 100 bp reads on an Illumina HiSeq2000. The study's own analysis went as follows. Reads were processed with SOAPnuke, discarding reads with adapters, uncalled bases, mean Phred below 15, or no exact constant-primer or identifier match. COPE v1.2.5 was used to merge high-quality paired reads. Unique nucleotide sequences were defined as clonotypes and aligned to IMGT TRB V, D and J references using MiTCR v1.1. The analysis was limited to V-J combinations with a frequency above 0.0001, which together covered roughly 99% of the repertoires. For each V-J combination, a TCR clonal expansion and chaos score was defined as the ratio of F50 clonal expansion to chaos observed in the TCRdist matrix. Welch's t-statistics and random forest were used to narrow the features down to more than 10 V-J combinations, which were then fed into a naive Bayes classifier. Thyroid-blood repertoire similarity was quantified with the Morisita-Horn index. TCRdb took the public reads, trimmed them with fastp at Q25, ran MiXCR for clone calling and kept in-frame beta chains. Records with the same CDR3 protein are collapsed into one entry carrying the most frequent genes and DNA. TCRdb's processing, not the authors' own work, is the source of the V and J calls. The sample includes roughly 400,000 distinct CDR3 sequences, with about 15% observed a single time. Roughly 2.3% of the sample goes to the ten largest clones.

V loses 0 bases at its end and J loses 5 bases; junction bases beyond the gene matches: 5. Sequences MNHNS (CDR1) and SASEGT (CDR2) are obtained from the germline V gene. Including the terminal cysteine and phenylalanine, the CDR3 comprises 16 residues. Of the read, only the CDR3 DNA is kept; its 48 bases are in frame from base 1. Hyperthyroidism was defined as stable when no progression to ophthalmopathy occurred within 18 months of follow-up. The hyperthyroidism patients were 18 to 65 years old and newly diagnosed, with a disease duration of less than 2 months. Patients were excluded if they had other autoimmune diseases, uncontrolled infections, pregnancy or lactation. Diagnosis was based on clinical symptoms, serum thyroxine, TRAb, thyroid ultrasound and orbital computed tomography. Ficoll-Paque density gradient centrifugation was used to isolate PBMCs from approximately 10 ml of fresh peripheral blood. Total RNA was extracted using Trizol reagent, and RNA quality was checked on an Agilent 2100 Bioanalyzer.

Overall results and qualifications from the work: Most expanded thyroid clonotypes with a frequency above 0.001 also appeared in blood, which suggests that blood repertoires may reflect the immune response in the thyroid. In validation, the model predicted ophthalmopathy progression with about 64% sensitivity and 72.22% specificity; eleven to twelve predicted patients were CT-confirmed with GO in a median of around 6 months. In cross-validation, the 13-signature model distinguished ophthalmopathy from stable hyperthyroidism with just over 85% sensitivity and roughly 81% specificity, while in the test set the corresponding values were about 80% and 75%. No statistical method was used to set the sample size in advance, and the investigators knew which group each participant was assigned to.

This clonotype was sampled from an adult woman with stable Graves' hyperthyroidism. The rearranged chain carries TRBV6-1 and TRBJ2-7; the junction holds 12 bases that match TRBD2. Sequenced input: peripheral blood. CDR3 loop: CASSEALAGGMNEQYF. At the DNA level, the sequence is TGTGCCAGCAGTGAAGCGCTAGCGGGGGGGATGAACGAGCAGTACTTC.